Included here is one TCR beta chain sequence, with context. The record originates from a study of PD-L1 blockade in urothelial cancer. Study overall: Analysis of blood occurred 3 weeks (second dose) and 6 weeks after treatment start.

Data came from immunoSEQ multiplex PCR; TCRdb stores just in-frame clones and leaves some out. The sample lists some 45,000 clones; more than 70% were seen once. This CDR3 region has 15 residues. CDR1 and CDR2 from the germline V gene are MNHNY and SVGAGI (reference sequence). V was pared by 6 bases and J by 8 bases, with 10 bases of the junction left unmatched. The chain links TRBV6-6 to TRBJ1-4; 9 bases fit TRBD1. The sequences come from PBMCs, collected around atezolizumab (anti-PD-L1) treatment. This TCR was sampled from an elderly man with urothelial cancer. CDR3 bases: TGTGCCAGCAGAAAACCCGGGACAGGGACGGAAAAACTGTTTTTT. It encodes CASRKPGTGTEKLFF.